This T cell receptor (beta chain) emerged from a study of cytomegalovirus exposure and HLA in healthy donors. The study's findings and limits: Accounts indicate the classifier identified cytomegalovirus status with strong specificity and sensitivity. The authors listed 150 to 200 TCR beta chains as cytomegalovirus-associated.

Repertoires were generated with immunoSEQ multiplex PCR, while TCRdb's copy carries only in-frame clones and drops some. The sample comprises 160,000 or so clones, more than 70% of which are singletons, and approximately 10% rests with the top ten. Per germline, CDR1 SGHDN and CDR2 FVKESK. Between the trimmed V and J ends, which lost 4 bases and 1 base, there was a span of 7 bases. The CDR3 spans 13 residues. In the case of this clone: Its antigen is currently unknown.

The TCR comes from a man aged 25 to 40 in good health and CMV-seropositive. The specimen sequenced was PBMCs. This chain connects TRBV14 to TRBJ1-1; the D is unclear. The CDR3 DNA follows: TGTGCCAGCAGCCGCCAGGAGAACACTGAAGCTTTCTTT. Its protein product is CASSRQENTEAFF.